Shown below are 10 T cell receptor beta chains from a single sample sequenced in a study of blood T cells in healthy people across ages. Sample-barcoded 5' priming and a J-beta primer mix drove a second PCR of 7 to 11 cycles. TCRdb processed the 5' RACE reads anew with MiXCR; each CDR3 protein has one entry. The table lists 700,000 to 800,000 distinct CDR3 sequences, 35% to 45% of them singletons, with roughly 20% in the top ten. Material for sequencing was blood. The receptors stem from a woman in her fifties or sixties in good health.

This clonotype has ten or more counts. CDR3 nucleotide sequence: TGTGCCAGCAGTTATTACAGGTCGTCCTCGGGAGAGACCCAGTACTTC. Translated, it gives CASSYYRSSSGETQYF. The chain has TRBV6-2 or TRBV6-3 and TRBJ2-5, with D perhaps TRBD1 (5 bases). The CDR3 is made up of 16 amino acids. V lost 3 bases and J lost 4, with 18 bases in between. The germline gives CDR1 MNHEY, CDR2 SVGEGT.

This clonotype was recorded many times. The genes are TRBV4-1 and TRBJ2-5; either TRBD1 or TRBD2 may supply D (5 bases each). Germline V gives CDR1 MGHRA, CDR2 YSYEKL. The CDR3 loop spans 14 amino acids. V lost 1 base and J 7 bases, leaving 13 bases between the germline ends. CDR3 in amino acids: CASSQGDLRGTQYF. In DNA, the CDR3 is TGCGCCAGCAGCCAAGGGGACCTCCGCGGGACCCAGTACTTC.

This clonotype was counted only a few times. V is TRBV27 and J is TRBJ2-3; D possibly corresponds to TRBD2 (6 bases). The CDR3 has 18 amino acids. Germline V gene data show CDR1 as MNHEY and CDR2 as SMNVEV (reference sequence). Trimming left V 3 bases short and J 2 bases short, with 21 bases between. The chain's CDR3 is CASSFDSVPLAPTDTQYF. Written as DNA, the CDR3 is TGTGCCAGCAGTTTCGATTCTGTCCCGCTAGCGCCCACAGATACGCAGTATTTT.

V is TRBV29-1 and J is TRBJ2-5, with 10 bases fitting TRBD2. TRBJ2-7 explains the end of the DNA better; the J call may be wrong. The CDR3 is 14 amino acids. The germline V gene has CDR1 SQVTM and CDR2 ANQGSEA. The CDR3, as DNA: TGCAGCGTTGCCGCACTAGCGGGAATGTACGAGCAGTACTTC. This sequence encodes CSVAALAGMYEQYF.

Only a few counts were recorded for this clonotype. The chain joins TRBV5-6 to TRBJ2-3, with D hard to call. CDR1 and CDR2 from the germline V gene are SGHDT and YYEEEE. V lost 0 bases and J lost 0, with 11 bases in between. The CDR3 is 16 amino acids. The CDR3 is CASSLGGWGSTDTQYF. The CDR3 nucleotides are TGTGCCAGCAGCTTGGGCGGATGGGGTAGCACAGATACGCAGTATTTT. The entire variable domain, with the rest obtained from reference TRBV5-6 and TRBJ2-3, is as follows: DAGVTQSPTHLIKTRGQQVTLRCSPKSGHDTVSWYQQALGQGPQFIFQYYEEEERQRGNFPDRFSGHQFPNYSSELNVNALLLGDSALYLCASSLGGWGSTDTQYFGPGTRLTVL.

The chain is built from TRBV3-1 and TRBJ2-1; 12 bases are a match to TRBD2. This CDR3 comprises 14 residues. Trimming at V came to 4 bases and at J to 8 bases, leaving 3 bases not matched to a gene. CDR1 and CDR2 (germline): LGHDT, YNNKEL (reference sequence). CDR3: CASSPGLAGYEQFF. The CDR3 nucleotides read TGTGCCAGCAGCCCCGGACTAGCGGGGTATGAGCAGTTCTTC.

This clonotype was found a few times. The V gene is TRBV11-2, the J gene TRBJ2-3; D gene unclear. The CDR3 is 14 amino acids. V dropped 0 bases and J dropped 4 bases, with 8 bases sitting between them. Per germline, CDR1 SGHAT and CDR2 FQNNGV. CDR3 protein: CASSLDHPPDTQYF. Here the CDR3 DNA reads TGTGCCAGCAGCTTAGATCATCCCCCAGATACGCAGTATTTT. The whole variable domain, filled in from reference TRBV11-2 and TRBJ2-3, reads EAGVAQSPRYKIIEKRQSVAFWCNPISGHATLYWYQQILGQGPKLLIQFQNNGVVDDSQLPKDRFSAERLKGVDSTLKIQPAKLEDSAVYLCASSLDHPPDTQYFGPGTRLTVL.

The rearrangement joins TRBV28 to TRBJ2-1, with D possibly matching TRBD1 (6 bases). CDR3 length equals 15 residues. CDR1 and CDR2 from the germline V gene are MDHEN and SYDVKM. V lost 7 bases to trimming and J lost 4 bases, with 17 bases between them. The CDR3 DNA reads TGTGCCAGCATTCCAACACGGGACAAATACAATGAGCAGTTCTTC. Its translation is CASIPTRDKYNEQFF.

This clonotype has a single count. The rearrangement uses TRBV23-1 and TRBJ2-4; D remains unclear. TRBV23-1 is placed among ORFs of uncertain function. The CDR3 length is 15 residues. Trimming removed 3 bases from V and 0 bases from J, with 9 bases in between. This chain's CDR3 is CASSQPTIAKNIQYF. CDR3 in DNA: TGCGCCAGCAGTCAGCCAACAATAGCCAAAAACATTCAGTACTTC.

This clonotype has ten or more counts. The gene calls are TRBV3-1 and TRBJ2-1; 8 bases line up with TRBD1. V lost 6 bases, J lost 9 bases, and 7 bases stayed unmatched. The CDR3 length is 13 residues. Germline loops: CDR1 LGHDT, CDR2 YNNKEL (reference sequence). The CDR3 region has the DNA TGTGCCAGCAGACGACAGGGGCTGGCTGAGCAGTTCTTC. As protein: CASRRQGLAEQFF.